Sequencing of this T cell receptor beta chain was carried out in a study of T-cell reconstitution after alpha-beta-depleted transplantation in children. This clonotype showed up many times. The CDR3 totals 14 residues. V was shortened by 3 bases and J by 6 bases, with 14 bases between the two germline ends. The germline CDR1 and CDR2 sequences are SGHDN and FVKESK. TCRbeta library construction was performed incorporating unique molecular identifiers. Using its own MiXCR run on the PCR reads, TCRdb lists one record per CDR3 protein. The table shows about 300,000 distinct CDR3 sequences, with about 9.4% occurring only once.

The TCR sequence derives from a boy younger than two with acute myeloid leukemia, due to receive a stem cell transplant. Source: PBMCs, taken before TCRalphabeta/CD19-depleted stem cell transplant. The chain carries TRBV14 and TRBJ1-2; D perhaps matches TRBD1 (5 bases). In DNA form, the CDR3 reads TGTGCCAGCAGCCAGGGGGGACGGCCCGATGGCTACACCTTC. Protein sequence: CASSQGGRPDGYTF.